Included here is one T cell receptor beta chain sequence, with context. The data belong to a study of blood T cell repertoires in COVID-19. Study-wide context: PBMCs, B-cell-depleted T cells, or T cells provided the cDNA or gDNA that made up the material.

Produced via immunoSEQ multiplex PCR; TCRdb's table is partial and in-frame only. The profile shows some 110,000 clones, approximately 85% of them singletons. The sample consisted of peripheral blood. This sequence originates from a man aged 40-55 years with acute or convalescent COVID-19.

The CDR3 loop reads CASSSWDRGYEQYF. The CDR3 DNA sequence: TGTGCCAGCAGCTCCTGGGACAGGGGCTACGAGCAGTACTTC. The V call is TRBV7-9, the J call TRBJ2-7, with 10 bases that match TRBD1. Germline V gene data show CDR1 as SEHNR and CDR2 as FQNEAQ (reference sequence). This CDR3 contains 14 residues. The V and J ends lost 4 bases and 3 bases, in that order; junction bases with no gene match: 3. Using reference TRBV7-9 and TRBJ2-7 for the parts outside the CDR3, the full variable domain is DTGVSQNPRHKITKRGQNVTFRCDPISEHNRLYWYRQTLGQGPEFLTYFQNEAQLEKSRLLSDRFSAERPKGSFSTLEIQRTEQGDSAMYLCASSSWDRGYEQYFGPGTRLTVT.